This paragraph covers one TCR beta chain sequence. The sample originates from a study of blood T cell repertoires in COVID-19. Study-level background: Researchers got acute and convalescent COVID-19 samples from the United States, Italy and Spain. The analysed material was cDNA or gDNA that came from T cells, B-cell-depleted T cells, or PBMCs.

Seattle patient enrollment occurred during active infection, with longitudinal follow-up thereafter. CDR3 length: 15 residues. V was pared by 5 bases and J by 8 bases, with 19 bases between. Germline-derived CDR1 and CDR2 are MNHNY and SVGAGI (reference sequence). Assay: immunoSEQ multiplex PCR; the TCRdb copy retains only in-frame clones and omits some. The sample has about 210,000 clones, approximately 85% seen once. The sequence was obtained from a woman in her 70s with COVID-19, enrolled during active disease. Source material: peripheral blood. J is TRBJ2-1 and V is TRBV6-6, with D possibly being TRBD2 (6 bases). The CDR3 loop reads CASSPRDSGGDEQFF. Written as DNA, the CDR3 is TGTGCCAGCAGTCCCCGGGACTCCGGCGGCGATGAGCAGTTCTTC.